A selection of T cell receptor beta chains follows, all from one sample in a study of blood T cell repertoires in COVID-19. Sequencing was performed with immunoSEQ multiplex PCR; in TCRdb, only in-frame clones are kept and a portion is missing. The data hold about 270,000 clones, with more than 75% observed a single time. Material for sequencing was peripheral blood. All receptors come from a man aged 40-55 years who had recovered from COVID-19. The CDR3 runs from the conserved cysteine through the conserved F or W. The order of the fields is clone size, V gene, CDR3 length, CDR3 protein. Size is stated for part of the rows, as once, few or many counts, or as a class when the clone is expanded.

>once|TRBV15|14
CATSRDRGPGELFF
>.|TRBV2|16
CASAKRQGLASYGYTF
>.|TRBV27|15
CATQQAPLSYNEQFF
>.|TRBV6-5|14
CASSRTGNTGELFF
>.|TRBV15|16
CATSRGRGSGANVLTF
>.|TRBV9|14
CASSFRQKYNEQFF
>.|TRBV30|16
CAWNQGVATYNSPLHF
>.|TRBV10-3|12
CAISGGEFEAFF
>.|TRBV18|14
CASSRLAGDNEQFF
>.|TRBV15|14
CATSSAGQGYEQYF
>.|TRBV19|16
CASSIALSGYYNEQFF
>.|TRBV6-5|12
CASPPRSHEQYF
>many|TRBV19|14
CASTGSSPDTEAFF
>.|TRBV4-3|14
CASRLNIQSYEQYF
>.|TRBV5-6|15
CASSIRQFSNEKLFF
>once|TRBV14|14
CASSQDPGLLFLTF
>many|TRBV7-9|14
CASSYGQGAQPQHF
>.|TRBV15|15
CATSRPRTEPYGYTF
>.|TRBV9|15
CASSVEGDGNQPQHF
>.|TRBV9|14
CASSGGGSNQPQHF
>.|TRBV5-4|17
CASSLANSGEDTDTQYF
>.|TRBV28|12
CASLTTNYGYTF
>.|TRBV3-1/TRBV3-2|17
CASSQPRTSEDGGTQYF
>many|TRBV6-5|14
CASSTGFPSSPLHF
>.|TRBV21-1|15
CASSSQRETQETQYF
>.|TRBV7-2|16
CASSLAGRVLDTEAFF
>many|TRBV5-4|17
CASSLALASGGKDEQFF
>.|TRBV2|13
CASSEGAKEPQHF
>.|TRBV27|13
CASRWGLDTEAFF
>.|TRBV20-1|10
CSASTTEQFF
>.|TRBV23-1|14
CASSQGQGAYEQYF
>.|TRBV7-6|15
CASSPGVAGINEQFF
>once|TRBV5-6|14
CASGTSGRSWEQFF
>once|TRBV21-1|15
CASSPRTSDTYEQYF
>few|TRBV20-1|11
CSATVGGSRFF
>.|TRBV5-4|14
CASSPTGVEYGYTF
>once|TRBV2|15
CASSEVREGTGELFF
>.|TRBV19|14
CASSPWGTGIGYTF
>.|TRBV27|11
CASGEGRSYTF